The next 29 T cell receptor beta chains were all read from a single sample in a study of memory CD8 T cells in hepatitis C reinfection (dated by TCRdb to the late 2010s). Per the publication, the time point label means: pre-reinfection, 55 to 20 weeks before reinfection detection. TCR sequencing was performed on the sorted cells directly ex vivo, without any in vitro expansion beforehand. The library was built by means of the immunoSEQ multiplex PCR assay. What TCRdb holds here is the immuneACCESS table cut down to in-frame rearrangements. Part of the clones is not present; checked against another copy, under half of the missing clones reflect an unresolved V gene, and the others are unexplained. The sample table holds more than 45,000 clones, of which roughly 90% were seen once. In total, the top ten clones hold 1% of the sample. The sample consisted of naive CD8+ T cells sorted from blood. The meaning of the sample's cell subset or site label: total naive CD8+CD45RO- T cells. These receptors came from a young man with hepatitis C virus infection.

V gene TRBV4-2 combines with J gene TRBJ1-1; D may be TRBD1 (6 bases). Germline V gives CDR1 LGHNA, CDR2 YNFKEQ. The germline V and J ends were trimmed by 0 bases and 7 bases, with 15 bases remaining between them. This CDR3 is 15 amino acids long. The CDR3 DNA reads as TGTGCCAGCAGCCAAGATATCTCAGGGGTTCGTGAAGCTTTCTTT. This codes for CASSQDISGVREAFF.

The genes are TRBV19 and TRBJ1-5, with D possibly TRBD1 on 5 matching bases. This CDR3 has 14 amino acids. Deletions cut 4 bases from V and 4 bases from J, with 11 bases between. Per germline, CDR1 LNHDA and CDR2 SQIVND (reference sequence). The CDR3 reads CASSTGGSNQPQHF. The CDR3, as DNA: TGTGCCAGTAGTACGGGGGGGAGTAATCAGCCCCAGCATTTT.

The gene calls are TRBV5-4 and TRBJ2-1; 9 bases map to TRBD2. Germline CDR1 reads SGHNT; CDR2 reads YYREEE (reference sequence). Trimming removed 0 bases from V and 7 bases from J; junction bases left unmatched: 5. The CDR3 covers 15 residues. The CDR3 DNA follows: TGTGCCAGCAGCTTGGGGCTAGCGGGACGTAATGAGCAGTTCTTC. It yields the protein CASSLGLAGRNEQFF.

The chain couples TRBV6-6 to TRBJ2-1; D is perhaps TRBD1 (6 bases). The CDR3 has 12 amino acids. Germline CDR1 reads MNHNY; CDR2 reads SVGAGI (reference sequence). V gave up 5 bases and J gave up 9 bases, with 11 bases separating them. The CDR3 spells CASSTGYREQFF. Here the CDR3 DNA reads TGTGCCAGCAGTACAGGGTACCGTGAGCAGTTCTTC.

The chain has TRBV29-1 and TRBJ1-1, with TRBD1 as a possible D gene (5 bases). With 5 bases removed from V and 2 bases from J, the gap between germline ends came to 12 bases. Germline V gene sequence: CDR1 SQVTM, CDR2 ANQGSEA. CDR3 length: 13 residues. CDR3 loop: CSVRTRENTEAFF. CDR3 in DNA: TGCAGCGTTAGGACCAGGGAAAACACTGAAGCTTTCTTT.

The V call is TRBV28, the J call TRBJ1-5; 8 positions match TRBD1. Germline V lookup: CDR1 MDHEN, CDR2 SYDVKM. The CDR3 sequence is 13 residues long. The ends lost 6 bases at V and 4 bases at J; junction bases unmatched: 2. CDR3 region: CASRRTGNQPQHF. The CDR3 nucleotides read TGTGCCAGCAGACGGACAGGGAATCAGCCCCAGCATTTT.

The J gene is TRBJ2-1, the V gene TRBV7-9, with 11 bases aligning to TRBD2. Germline CDR1 SEHNR, CDR2 FQNEAQ (reference sequence). Trimming cost V 5 bases and J 3 bases; bases outside gene matches: 6. CDR3 length: 16 residues. DNA of the CDR3: TGTGCCAGCAGCCCACGGACTAGCGGGTTCTACAATGAGCAGTTCTTC. It codes for CASSPRTSGFYNEQFF.

The chain links TRBV7-9 to TRBJ1-1, with D tentatively TRBD1 (5 bases). Germline CDR1 reads SEHNR; CDR2 reads FQNEAQ (reference sequence). The CDR3 has 12 amino acids. V gave up 5 bases and J gave up 10 bases, with 14 bases separating them. CDR3 sequence reads: CASSPWGGLAFF. For the CDR3, the DNA is TGTGCCAGCAGCCCTTGGGGGGGTTTAGCTTTCTTT.

The V and J genes are TRBV30 and TRBJ2-3; 9 bases are shared with TRBD1. Germline V gives CDR1 GTSNPN, CDR2 SVGIG (reference sequence). Trimming cost V 4 bases and J 6 bases; bases outside gene matches: 11. The CDR3 has 15 amino acids. The CDR3 DNA sequence: TGTGCCTGGACCACCGGGACAGGGATTTTGGATACGCAGTATTTT. This translates into CAWTTGTGILDTQYF.

CDR3 sequence: CASNPLLESGGYGYTF. CDR3 DNA sequence: TGTGCCAGCAATCCCCTCTTGGAGTCGGGAGGCTATGGCTACACCTTC. This chain uses TRBV6-6 with TRBJ1-2; D call uncertain. Per germline, CDR1 MNHNY and CDR2 SVGAGI (reference sequence). V shed 7 bases and J shed 4 bases, with 22 bases lying between them. This CDR3 contains 16 residues.

This chain joins TRBV5-1 and TRBJ2-3; 10 nucleotides line up with TRBD2. J gave up 6 bases and V 0 bases, and 4 bases lay outside the gene matches. The CDR3 spans 15 residues. From germline, CDR1 is SGHRS and CDR2 YFSETQ. The CDR3 DNA follows: TGCGCCAGCAGCTTGGAGAGCGGGAGGGCGGATACGCAGTATTTT. Amino acid sequence: CASSLESGRADTQYF.

The CDR3 nucleotides are TGTGCCAGCAGTTCCGGGACTAGCGGGAACGAGCAGTACTTC. The encoded protein is CASSSGTSGNEQYF. This rearrangement joins TRBV27 to TRBJ2-7, with TRBD2 matching 13 bases. CDR3 length: 14 residues. The ends lost 4 bases at V and 5 bases at J; junction bases unmatched: 2. In germline, CDR1 is MNHEY, CDR2 SMNVEV (reference sequence).

The chain is built from TRBV9 and TRBJ2-1; TRBD1 aligns across 10 bases. The CDR3 runs to 15 residues. Germline lookup yields CDR1 SGDLS and CDR2 YYNGEE. The ends lost 4 bases at V and 8 bases at J; junction bases unmatched: 9. Here the CDR3 reads CASSSTGTGVDEQFF. CDR3 bases: TGTGCCAGCAGCTCGACCGGGACAGGGGTCGATGAGCAGTTCTTC.

V usage is TRBV2 and J usage is TRBJ2-7, with a tentative D call TRBD1 (6 bases). V was shortened by 5 bases and J by 2 bases, with 28 bases between the two germline ends. The CDR3 is made up of 19 amino acids. Per the germline V gene, CDR1 is SNHLY and CDR2 is FYNNEI. CDR3 in amino acids: CASSPGHRSVPNPAYEQYV. The CDR3 DNA is TGTGCCAGCAGTCCGGGACACCGATCGGTCCCCAATCCGGCCTACGAGCAGTACGTC.

J is TRBJ1-4 and V is TRBV15; 7 bases line up with TRBD1. Trimming removed 0 bases from V and 7 bases from J; junction bases left unmatched: 11. The CDR3 totals 17 residues. Germline V lookup: CDR1 LNHNV, CDR2 YYDKDF (reference sequence). The CDR3 protein is CATSRDDTGTDGEKLFF. CDR3 bases: TGTGCCACCAGCAGAGATGATACCGGGACAGATGGTGAAAAACTGTTTTTT.

The rearrangement links TRBV4-1 to TRBJ2-1, with 9 bases lining up with TRBD2. The length of the CDR3 is 18 residues. Per germline, CDR1 MGHRA and CDR2 YSYEKL. V gave up 1 base and J gave up 8 bases; unmatched junction bases: 15. The CDR3 is CASSQGANSGSSWDEQFF. CDR3 nucleotide sequence: TGCGCCAGCAGCCAAGGGGCGAATAGCGGGAGCTCTTGGGATGAGCAGTTCTTC.

The V call is TRBV13, the J call TRBJ2-3; maybe TRBD2 (6 bases). Germline V lookup: CDR1 PRHDT, CDR2 FYEKMQ (reference sequence). V lost 2 bases and J 0 bases, leaving 18 bases between the germline ends. The CDR3 length is 18 residues. CDR3 DNA: TGTGCCAGCAGCTTAAGTCTCCGGAGGGGAGCTAGCACAGATACGCAGTATTTT. Translated: CASSLSLRRGASTDTQYF.

The rearrangement links TRBV7-9 to TRBJ2-7; 9 nucleotides match TRBD1. Germline assignment: CDR1 SEHNR and CDR2 FQNEAQ (reference sequence). Trimming at V came to 5 bases and at J to 2 bases, leaving 10 bases not matched to a gene. CDR3 length: 16 amino acids. The CDR3 sequence: CASSPTPGQGPYEQYF. DNA for the CDR3: TGTGCCAGCAGCCCGACCCCGGGACAGGGACCCTACGAGCAGTACTTC.

V and J are TRBV2 and TRBJ1-2, with D perhaps matching TRBD1 (5 bases). The germline V gene encodes CDR1 SNHLY and CDR2 FYNNEI. The CDR3 covers 14 residues. V lost 4 bases and J lost 0, with 9 bases in between. DNA for the CDR3: TGTGCCAGCAGTGGGACACCAGCTAACTATGGCTACACCTTC. This codes for CASSGTPANYGYTF.

The V and J genes are TRBV5-5 and TRBJ1-2; TRBD1 matches at 11 bases. Trimming cost V 0 bases and J 4 bases; bases outside gene matches: 5. CDR1 is SGHKS, CDR2 YYEKEE, per germline (reference sequence). The CDR3 runs 16 residues. The CDR3 loop reads CASSLAFGQGAYGYTF. CDR3 sequence (DNA): TGTGCCAGCAGCTTGGCCTTTGGACAGGGGGCCTATGGCTACACCTTC.

The sample holds one count of this clone. This chain links TRBV7-9 with TRBJ2-5; 8 nucleotides agree with TRBD1. The J call is in doubt because the DNA end fits TRBJ2-7 better. CDR3 size: 15 residues. CDR1 is SEHNR, CDR2 FQNEAQ, per germline (reference sequence). CDR3 protein: CASSPPGGAEYEQYF. CDR3 bases: TGTGCCAGCAGCCCACCAGGGGGCGCAGAGTACGAGCAGTACTTC.

The V and J genes are TRBV6-5 and TRBJ2-3, with 7 bases that match TRBD2. The germline CDR1 and CDR2 sequences are MNHEY and SVGAGI. The CDR3 runs to 15 residues. Unmatched junction bases numbered 6, after V lost 6 bases and J lost 0 bases. Here the CDR3 DNA reads TGTGCCAGCAGAGCGGAGGGACTAAGCACAGATACGCAGTATTTT. Its protein is CASRAEGLSTDTQYF.

The rearrangement uses TRBV19 and TRBJ1-1, with TRBD1 as a possible D gene (5 bases). CDR1 and CDR2 from the germline V gene are LNHDA and SQIVND (reference sequence). This CDR3 contains 14 residues. Between the trimmed V and J ends, which lost 3 bases and 5 bases, there was a span of 13 bases. The CDR3 nucleotides read TGTGCCAGTAGTATCTCAGGGTTAAGTACTGAAGCTTTCTTT. This gives the protein CASSISGLSTEAFF. The full variable domain, completed using reference TRBV19 and TRBJ1-1, is DGGITQSPKYLFRKEGQNVTLSCEQNLNHDAMYWYRQDPGQGLRLIYYSQIVNDFQKGDIAEGYSVSREKKESFPLTVTSAQKNPTAFYLCASSISGLSTEAFFGQGTRLTVV.

This clone showed up just once. J is TRBJ2-3 and V is TRBV6-1; 7 nucleotides align to TRBD2. The V and J ends lost 1 base and 1 base, in that order; junction bases with no gene match: 5. Germline values: CDR1 MNHNS, CDR2 SASEGT. The CDR3 contains 16 residues. Here the CDR3 reads CASSEVVAGGTDTQYF. The CDR3 bases are TGTGCCAGCAGTGAAGTGGTGGCGGGAGGCACAGATACGCAGTATTTT.

The chain has TRBV10-1 and TRBJ2-3, with a possible D match to TRBD1 (5 bases). The CDR3 loop spans 15 amino acids. V was clipped by 4 bases and J by 4 bases, with 15 bases between them. Germline assignment: CDR1 WNHNN and CDR2 SYGVQD (reference sequence). The DNA of the CDR3 is TGCGCCAGCAGTGCCGATGGGGCCTTGTCAGATACGCAGTATTTT. Encoded protein: CASSADGALSDTQYF.

The rearrangement uses TRBV5-6 and TRBJ1-1; D is ambiguous. The germline V gene encodes CDR1 SGHDT and CDR2 YYEEEE. Trimming pared 2 bases from V and 5 bases from J, leaving 13 bases between. The CDR3 has 14 residues. The CDR3 is CASSFESLPTEAFF. The CDR3 DNA is TGTGCCAGCAGCTTTGAGTCCCTACCAACTGAAGCTTTCTTT.

This chain joins TRBV5-1 and TRBJ2-1; no reliable D call. The CDR3 contains 14 residues. Germline V gene sequence: CDR1 SGHRS, CDR2 YFSETQ. Trimming removed 3 bases at V and 8 bases at J, with 15 bases between. CDR3 nucleotide sequence: TGCGCCAGCAGCTCCGGGTCCACCCCCGATGAGCAGTTCTTC. Residues: CASSSGSTPDEQFF. Combining the CDR3 with reference TRBV5-1 and TRBJ2-1 gives the whole variable domain KAGVTQTPRYLIKTRGQQVTLSCSPISGHRSVSWYQQTPGQGLQFLFEYFSETQRNKGNFPGRFSGRQFSNSRSEMNVSTLELGDSALYLCASSSGSTPDEQFFGPGTRLTVL.

The rearrangement joins TRBV7-8 to TRBJ2-1; D possibly corresponds to TRBD1 (6 bases). The V gene's germline CDR1 is SGHVS and CDR2 FQNEAQ. This CDR3 region has 17 residues. V lost 3 bases and J 4 bases, leaving 19 bases between the germline ends. This CDR3 is CASSFHRAPGTYNEQFF. CDR3 nucleotides: TGTGCCAGCAGCTTCCACAGGGCCCCGGGTACGTACAATGAGCAGTTCTTC. Full variable domain (outside the CDR3, taken from reference TRBV7-8 and TRBJ2-1): GAGVSQSPRYKVAKRGQDVALRCDPISGHVSLFWYQQALGQGPEFLTYFQNEAQLDKSGLPSDRFFAERPEGSVSTLKIQRTQQEDSAVYLCASSFHRAPGTYNEQFFGPGTRLTVL.

The chain has TRBV27 and TRBJ2-7, with D perhaps matching TRBD2 (6 bases). Germline V CDR1 and CDR2: MNHEY, SMNVEV (reference sequence). The CDR3 loop spans 14 amino acids. Trimming removed 3 bases at V and 3 bases at J, with 12 bases between. The CDR3 nucleotides read TGTGCCAGCAGTTTCGGAGGGAGCAGCTACGAGCAGTACTTC. It specifies CASSFGGSSYEQYF.